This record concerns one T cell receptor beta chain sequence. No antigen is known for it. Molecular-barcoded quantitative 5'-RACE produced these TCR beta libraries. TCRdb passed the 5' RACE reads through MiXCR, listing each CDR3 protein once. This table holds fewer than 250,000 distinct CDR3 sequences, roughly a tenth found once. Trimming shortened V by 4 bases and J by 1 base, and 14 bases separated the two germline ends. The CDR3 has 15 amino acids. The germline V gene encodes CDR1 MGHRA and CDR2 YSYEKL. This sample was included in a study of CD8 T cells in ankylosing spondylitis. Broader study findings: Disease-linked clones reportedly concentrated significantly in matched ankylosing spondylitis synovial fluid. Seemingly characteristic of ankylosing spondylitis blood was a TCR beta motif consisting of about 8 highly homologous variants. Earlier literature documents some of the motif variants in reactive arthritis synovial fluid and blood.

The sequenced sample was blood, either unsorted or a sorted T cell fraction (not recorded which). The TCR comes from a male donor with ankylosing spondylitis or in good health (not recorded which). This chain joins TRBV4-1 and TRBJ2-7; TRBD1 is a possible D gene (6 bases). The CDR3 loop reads CASSPLRTASYEQYF. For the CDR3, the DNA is TGCGCCAGCAGCCCCTTGCGGACAGCTTCCTACGAGCAGTACTTC.